The sequence of this T cell receptor beta chain was determined in a study of blood T cell repertoires in COVID-19. About the study: Samples representing acute and convalescent COVID-19 were sourced from the United States, Italy and Spain.

Cohorts were assigned according to the clinical history that participants reported. The CDR3 consists of 12 residues. Trimming stripped 4 bases from V and 6 bases from J, with 10 bases between. Per the original data handling: From reference gene primer amplification, estimates of nucleated cell counts were derived. Clones were sequenced by immunoSEQ multiplex PCR, and TCRdb holds only the in-frame ones, with some missing. The V and J calls and clone size were taken over from that table, and D and trimming were inferred from the DNA. The sample gives 250,000 to 300,000 clones, around 90% of which show up once; 1.2% is in the top ten.

V is TRBV12-3 or TRBV12-4 and J is TRBJ2-7; maybe TRBD1 (5 bases). The sequence came from a human donor in a cohort exposed to, infected with or recovered from COVID-19 (not recorded which). The donor label of this sample is uncertain. What was sequenced was PBMCs or T cells enriched from blood (not recorded which). This CDR3 is CASSSQGGEQYF. The CDR3 DNA reads TGTGCCAGCAGTTCGCAGGGTGGCGAGCAGTACTTC.